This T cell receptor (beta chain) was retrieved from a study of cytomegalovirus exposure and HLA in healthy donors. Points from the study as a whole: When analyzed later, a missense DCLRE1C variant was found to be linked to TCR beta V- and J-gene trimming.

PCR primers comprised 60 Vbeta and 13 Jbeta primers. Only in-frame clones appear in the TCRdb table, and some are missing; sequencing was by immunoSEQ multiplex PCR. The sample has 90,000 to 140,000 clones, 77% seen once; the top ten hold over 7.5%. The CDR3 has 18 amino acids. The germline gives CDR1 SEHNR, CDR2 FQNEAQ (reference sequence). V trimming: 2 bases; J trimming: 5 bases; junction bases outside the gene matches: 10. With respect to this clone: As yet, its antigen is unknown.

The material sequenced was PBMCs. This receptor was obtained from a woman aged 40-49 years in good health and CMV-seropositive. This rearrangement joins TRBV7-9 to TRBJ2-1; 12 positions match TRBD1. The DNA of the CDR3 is TGTGCCAGCAGCTTACTAGAAGGGACAGGGGGCTACCACAATGAGCAGTTCTTC. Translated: CASSLLEGTGGYHNEQFF.